The clone carrying this T cell receptor (beta chain) was picked up a small number of times. What it binds is not known. In the PCR, 60 Vbeta and 13 Jbeta primers were used. TCRdb keeps only in-frame clones here, not all; method: immunoSEQ multiplex PCR. This sample carries just under 95,000 clones, about three quarters of them seen once, and the ten largest clones take about 7%. Germline V gene sequence: CDR1 GTSNPN, CDR2 SVGIG (reference sequence). Trimming cost V 5 bases and J 0 bases; bases outside gene matches: 8. There are 15 residues in the CDR3. The donors, nominally healthy at sampling, likely had unrecorded immune exposures. This specimen belongs to a study of cytomegalovirus exposure and HLA in healthy donors. General study results and limits: Researchers reported in a later analysis that a missense DCLRE1C variant was tied to TCR beta V- and J-gene trimming.

Sequencing was done on a sample of PBMCs. The genes are TRBV30 and TRBJ1-1, with 8 bases that match TRBD1. The TCR was taken from a man aged 50 to 59 in good health and CMV-seropositive. The CDR3 DNA is TGTGCCTGGTGGACAGGGCAAGTGGTGAACACTGAAGCTTTCTTT. As protein: CAWWTGQVVNTEAFF.